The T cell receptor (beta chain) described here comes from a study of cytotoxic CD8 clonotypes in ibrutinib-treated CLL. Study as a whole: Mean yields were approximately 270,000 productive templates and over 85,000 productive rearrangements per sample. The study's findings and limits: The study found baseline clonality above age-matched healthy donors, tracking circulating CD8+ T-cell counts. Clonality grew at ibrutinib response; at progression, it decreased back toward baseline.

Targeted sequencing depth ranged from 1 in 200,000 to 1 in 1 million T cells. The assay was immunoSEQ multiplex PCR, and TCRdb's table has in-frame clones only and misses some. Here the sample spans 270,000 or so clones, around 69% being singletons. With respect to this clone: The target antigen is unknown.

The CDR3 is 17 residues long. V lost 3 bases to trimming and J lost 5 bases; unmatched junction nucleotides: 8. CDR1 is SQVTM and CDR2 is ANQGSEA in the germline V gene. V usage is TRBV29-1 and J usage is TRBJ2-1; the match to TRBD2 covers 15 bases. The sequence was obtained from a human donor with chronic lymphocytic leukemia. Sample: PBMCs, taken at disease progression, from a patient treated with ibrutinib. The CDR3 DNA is TGCAGCGTTGAGGGGACTAGCGGGAGGTTGTGGAACAATGAGCAGTTCTTC. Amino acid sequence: CSVEGTSGRLWNNEQFF.